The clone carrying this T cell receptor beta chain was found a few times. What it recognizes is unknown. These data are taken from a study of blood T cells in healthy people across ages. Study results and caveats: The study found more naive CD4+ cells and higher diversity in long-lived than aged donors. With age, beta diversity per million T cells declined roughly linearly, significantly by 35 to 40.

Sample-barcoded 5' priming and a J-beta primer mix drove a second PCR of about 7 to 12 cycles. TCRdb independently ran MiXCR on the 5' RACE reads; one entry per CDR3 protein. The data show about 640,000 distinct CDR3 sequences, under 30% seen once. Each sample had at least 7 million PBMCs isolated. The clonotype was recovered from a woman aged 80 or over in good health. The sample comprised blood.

CDR3 loop: CASSLRPGTANTGELFF. The CDR3 DNA sequence: TGTGCCAGCAGCTTAAGACCGGGAACCGCGAACACCGGGGAGCTGTTTTTT. The V gene is TRBV7-3, the J gene TRBJ2-2; tentative D call: TRBD2 (5 bases). This CDR3 spans 17 amino acids. Germline V gives CDR1 SGHTA, CDR2 FQGTGA. V was clipped by 1 base and J by 0 bases, with 12 bases between them.